This passage covers 25 T cell receptor beta chains from one sample sequenced in a study of control samples from healthy donors and cancer patients. Libraries were prepared by immunoSEQ multiplex PCR; TCRdb keeps only in-frame clonotypes and omits some of them. Of 140,000 to 150,000 clones listed, around 90% were seen once; the top ten hold over 4.5%. The specimen was blood. These receptors were collected from a man aged 25 to 45 in good health.

V gene TRBV5-1 combines with J gene TRBJ2-5; no clear D gene. Trimming shortened V by 2 bases and J by 4 bases, and 12 bases separated the two germline ends. The CDR3 is 14 amino acids. Germline V lookup: CDR1 SGHRS, CDR2 YFSETQ. The CDR3 bases are TGCGCCAGCAGCTTACAACAGACCGGAGAGACCCAGTACTTC. Translation gives CASSLQQTGETQYF.

The V call is TRBV11-2, the J call TRBJ2-7; D is possibly TRBD1 (5 bases). The V end lost 5 bases, the J end lost 2 bases, and 10 bases lay between the germline ends. CDR3 length: 13 amino acids. Per the germline V gene, CDR1 is SGHAT and CDR2 is FQNNGV. The CDR3 DNA reads as TGTGCCAGCAGCACAGGATTAGCCTACGAGCAGTACTTC. This codes for CASSTGLAYEQYF.

The V call is TRBV2, the J call TRBJ2-7; D is ambiguous. Germline CDR1 SNHLY, CDR2 FYNNEI. V dropped 4 bases and J dropped 4 bases, with 8 bases sitting between them. The CDR3 contains 12 residues. This CDR3 reads CASSGGPYEQYF. The CDR3 coding sequence is TGTGCCAGCAGTGGAGGTCCTTACGAGCAGTACTTC.

The rearrangement uses TRBV6-6 and TRBJ2-3; 7 bases are a match to TRBD2. Per germline, CDR1 MNHNY and CDR2 SVGAGI (reference sequence). The CDR3 runs 15 residues. V shed 6 bases and J 1 base; nucleotides not matched to a gene: 7. The CDR3 loop reads CASSNPLAGTDTQYF. The CDR3 DNA follows: TGTGCCAGCAGCAACCCCCTAGCGGGCACAGATACGCAGTATTTT.

In nucleotides, the CDR3 is TGTGCCACCAGTGGGGTGTCTGACGAGCAGTACTTC. It specifies CATSGVSDEQYF. This rearrangement joins TRBV24-1 to TRBJ2-7; unclear D gene. V lost 5 bases and J 5 bases, leaving 9 bases between the germline ends. CDR1 and CDR2 from the germline V gene are KGHDR and SFDVKD. The CDR3 has 12 residues.

The rearrangement uses TRBV5-8 and TRBJ2-5; the match to TRBD2 covers 13 bases. Germline V lookup: CDR1 SGHTS, CDR2 YDEGEE. This CDR3 comprises 19 residues. V dropped 3 bases and J dropped 4; count of bases not matched to a gene: 15. CDR3 bases: TGTGCCAGCAGCTCCGGTACTAGCGGGGGGGCCTCATCAAGAGAGACCCAGTACTTC. Residues: CASSSGTSGGASSRETQYF.

V gene TRBV6-5 combines with J gene TRBJ1-2; D might be TRBD1 (6 bases). Germline CDR1 and CDR2: MNHEY and SVGAGI. Trimming left V 6 bases short and J 8 bases short, with 13 bases between. The length of the CDR3 is 12 residues. Here the CDR3 DNA reads TGTGCCAGCAGCCCCGGGGGGGGCGGCTACACCTTC. Amino acid sequence: CASSPGGGGYTF.

This clone was observed once. The chain joins TRBV28 to TRBJ2-3, with TRBD2 as a possible D gene (6 bases). V was trimmed by 5 bases and J by 5 bases, leaving 17 bases between them. In germline, CDR1 is MDHEN, CDR2 SYDVKM. This CDR3 has 15 residues. The CDR3 DNA sequence: TGTGCCAGCAGTCCTGTGGGGGGACTTGGAGATACGCAGTATTTT. Amino acids: CASSPVGGLGDTQYF.

V gene TRBV6-2 or TRBV6-3 combines with J gene TRBJ2-5; 16 nucleotides align to TRBD2. The CDR3 has 17 residues. V gave up 5 bases and J gave up 3 bases; unmatched junction bases: 6. The germline CDR1 and CDR2 sequences are MNHEY and SVGEGT. The CDR3 spells CASSGLGTSGGEETQYF. The CDR3 nucleotides are TGTGCCAGCAGTGGCCTAGGGACTAGCGGGGGGGAAGAGACCCAGTACTTC.

The chain uses TRBV10-3 and TRBJ1-5; no firm D call. The CDR3 is 13 amino acids. Germline-derived CDR1 and CDR2 are ENHRY and SYGVKD. Trimming shortened V by 0 bases and J by 7 bases, and 7 bases separated the two germline ends. The CDR3 DNA sequence: TGTGCCATCAGTGAGTCGGGCGACCAGCCCCAGCATTTT. This translates into CAISESGDQPQHF.

The V and J genes are TRBV6-1 and TRBJ2-3, with a tentative D call TRBD1 (6 bases). The germline V gene has CDR1 MNHNS and CDR2 SASEGT. V was trimmed by 6 bases and J by 2 bases, leaving 12 bases between them. The CDR3 is 14 residues long. The CDR3 DNA reads as TGTGCCAGCAGACTACAGGGTCTCACAGATACGCAGTATTTT. Protein sequence: CASRLQGLTDTQYF.

The V call is TRBV20-1, the J call TRBJ2-3; D is undetermined. The germline CDR1 and CDR2 sequences are DFQATT and SNEGSKA (reference sequence). Deletions cut 4 bases from V and 6 bases from J, with 8 bases between. The length of the CDR3 is 11 residues. As DNA, the CDR3 is TGCAGTGCTATGCGTGGGGATACGCAGTATTTT. Translation gives CSAMRGDTQYF.

This chain links TRBV30 with TRBJ1-1; D not resolved. V dropped 1 base and J dropped 0 bases, with 6 bases sitting between them. This CDR3 contains 13 residues. Per germline, CDR1 GTSNPN and CDR2 SVGIG (reference sequence). CDR3 loop: CAWSANMNTEAFF. The CDR3 DNA reads as TGTGCCTGGAGTGCGAATATGAACACTGAAGCTTTCTTT.

This chain connects TRBV12-3 or TRBV12-4 to TRBJ1-5; unclear D gene. The CDR3 consists of 13 residues. V was cut by 1 base and J by 4 bases, with 5 bases left in between. The CDR3 region has the DNA TGTGCCAGCAGTTTAGGGACTAATCAGCCCCAGCATTTT. Its translation is CASSLGTNQPQHF.

This chain uses TRBV7-3 with TRBJ1-1; D unclear. The CDR3 sequence is 12 residues long. Germline V CDR1 and CDR2: SGHTA, FQGTGA. The germline V and J ends were trimmed by 5 bases and 7 bases, with 11 bases remaining between them. CDR3 sequence (DNA): TGTGCCAGCAGCCGATACGGGGTTGAAGCTTTCTTT. It yields the protein CASSRYGVEAFF.

The chain recombines TRBV5-4 with TRBJ2-7; TRBD2 is a possible D gene (6 bases). With 6 bases removed from V and 6 bases from J, the gap between germline ends came to 22 bases. CDR1 SGHNT and CDR2 YYREEE come from the germline V gene (reference sequence). The CDR3 loop spans 15 amino acids. The chain's CDR3 is CASTRIAAQPGEQYF. CDR3 sequence (DNA): TGTGCCAGCACCCGAATAGCGGCCCAGCCGGGCGAGCAGTACTTC.

This clone was seen only a few times. The genes are TRBV18 and TRBJ2-1; 11 bases map to TRBD2. The J segment lost 4 bases and the V segment lost 6 bases, leaving 11 bases of the junction unmatched. Germline loops: CDR1 KGHSH, CDR2 LQKENI. The CDR3 has 17 residues. Written as DNA, the CDR3 is TGTGCCAGCTCCCAAACTAGCGGGGGAACGTTATACAATGAGCAGTTCTTC. It encodes CASSQTSGGTLYNEQFF.

The table lists this clone with a count of one. The J gene is TRBJ2-7, the V gene TRBV7-9, with D perhaps being TRBD1 or TRBD2 (5 bases each). Trimming removed 0 bases from V and 9 bases from J, with 9 bases in between. The CDR3 covers 12 residues. Looked up from germline, CDR1 is SEHNR and CDR2 is FQNEAQ (reference sequence). The CDR3 nucleotides read TGTGCCAGCAGCTTAGCCCGGGGCTCGCAGTACTTC. This gives the protein CASSLARGSQYF.

Note on this clone: This CDR3 is also generated by other DNA sequences in the sample. The chain links TRBV6-1 to TRBJ2-7; D remains unclear. V lost 3 bases and J 1 base, leaving 4 bases between the germline ends. There are 12 residues in the CDR3. Germline CDR1 and CDR2: MNHNS and SASEGT. CDR3 amino acids: CASSDRSYEQYF. In DNA form, the CDR3 reads TGTGCCAGCAGTGACAGGTCCTACGAGCAGTACTTC.

In DNA, the CDR3 is TGTGCCAGCAGCCCCGACGGACTCAATAATTCACCCCTCCACTTT. It translates to CASSPDGLNNSPLHF. The gene calls are TRBV6-5 and TRBJ1-6; D not certain. This CDR3 comprises 15 residues. Trimming removed 6 bases from V and 5 bases from J, with 14 bases in between. Germline assignment: CDR1 MNHEY and CDR2 SVGAGI.

The chain couples TRBV21-1 to TRBJ1-1; TRBD1 was called by the table and not checked on the DNA. TRBV21-1 is reported as a pseudogene. CDR3 length: 15 amino acids. The CDR3 DNA follows: TGTGCCAGCAGCGCCCGACAGGAGATGAACACTGAAGCTTTCTTT. Its protein product is CASSARQEMNTEAFF.

The rearrangement links TRBV19 to TRBJ1-5; D is ambiguous. V lost 3 bases to trimming and J lost 5 bases, with 5 bases between them. CDR3 length: 12 amino acids. CDR1 and CDR2 (germline): LNHDA, SQIVND (reference sequence). CDR3 sequence: CASSILDQPQHF. As DNA, the CDR3 is TGTGCCAGTAGTATCCTCGATCAGCCCCAGCATTTT.

This chain connects TRBV11-2 to TRBJ1-6; a weak D match, TRBD1 (6 bases). Trimming pared 6 bases from V and 7 bases from J, leaving 16 bases between. The length of the CDR3 is 15 residues. Germline V lookup: CDR1 SGHAT, CDR2 FQNNGV. DNA of the CDR3: TGTGCCAGCAGACGAAACCGGGACAAAAATTCACCCCTCCACTTT. This codes for CASRRNRDKNSPLHF.

This chain joins TRBV4-3 and TRBJ1-6, with unresolved D. The length of the CDR3 is 14 residues. The germline V gene has CDR1 LGHNA and CDR2 YSLEER. V shed 1 base and J shed 6 bases, with 7 bases lying between them. CDR3 in DNA: TGCGCCAGCAGCCAAGGGGGAGGTAATTCACCCCTCCACTTT. Encoded protein: CASSQGGGNSPLHF.

V gene TRBV24-1 combines with J gene TRBJ2-1; 9 nucleotides line up with TRBD2. Trimming at V came to 6 bases and at J to 4 bases, leaving 6 bases not matched to a gene. Germline values: CDR1 KGHDR, CDR2 SFDVKD. The CDR3 runs to 15 residues. CDR3 bases: TGTGCCACCAGTCGAAGCGGGGGGTTTTACAATGAGCAGTTCTTC. Protein sequence: CATSRSGGFYNEQFF.